This T cell receptor beta chain is from a study of blood T cell repertoires in COVID-19. At the level of the study: Both acute and convalescent COVID-19 samples were obtained from the United States, Italy and Spain. Sources were T cells, B-cell-depleted T cells, or PBMCs; the material itself was cDNA or gDNA.

The authors' processing: Scientists estimated how many nucleated cells there were by amplifying reference gene primers. TCRdb's copy holds only in-frame clones and misses some; the assay was immunoSEQ multiplex PCR. For V, J and clone size, that table is used; D and trimming come from the DNA. The top ten clones hold around 4.4% of a sample with 55,000 to 75,000 clones, over 55% of them seen once. Seattle researchers signed up patients amid active infection and tracked them longitudinally. This clone was detected once. Sequenced: peripheral blood. The clonotype originates from a woman in her seventies with COVID-19, enrolled during active disease.

This CDR3 reads CASSLVRVQDTQYF. The DNA of the CDR3 is TGTGCCAGCAGCTTGGTCCGGGTTCAAGATACGCAGTATTTT. The V and J genes are TRBV5-5 and TRBJ2-3, with D uncertain. Germline V gives CDR1 SGHKS, CDR2 YYEKEE (reference sequence). This CDR3 is built from 14 residues. The V end was cut by 0 bases, the J end by 5 bases, with 10 bases between.